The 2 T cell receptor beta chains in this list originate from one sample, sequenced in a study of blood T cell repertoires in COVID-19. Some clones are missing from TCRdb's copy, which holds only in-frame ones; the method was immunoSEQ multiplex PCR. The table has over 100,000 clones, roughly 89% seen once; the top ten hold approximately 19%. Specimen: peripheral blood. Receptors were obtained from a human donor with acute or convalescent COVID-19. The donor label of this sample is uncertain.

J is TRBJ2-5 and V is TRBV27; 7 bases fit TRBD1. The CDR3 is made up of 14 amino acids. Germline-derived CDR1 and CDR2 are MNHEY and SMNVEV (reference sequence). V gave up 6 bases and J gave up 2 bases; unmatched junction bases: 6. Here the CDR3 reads CASSAWDSQETQYF. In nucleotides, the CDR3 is TGTGCCAGCAGCGCCTGGGACAGTCAAGAGACCCAGTACTTC.

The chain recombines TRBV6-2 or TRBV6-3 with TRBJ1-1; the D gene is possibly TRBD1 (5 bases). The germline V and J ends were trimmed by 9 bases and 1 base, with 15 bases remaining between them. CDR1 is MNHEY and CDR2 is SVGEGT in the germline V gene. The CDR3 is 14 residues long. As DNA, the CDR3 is TGTGCCAGTAGTGACAGCAATTCGAACACTGAAGCTTTCTTT. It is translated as CASSDSNSNTEAFF.